These 3 T cell receptor beta chains were all obtained from the same sample, sequenced in a study of cytomegalovirus exposure and HLA in healthy donors. PCR primers comprised 60 Vbeta and 13 Jbeta primers. Profiled with immunoSEQ multiplex PCR; TCRdb holds only in-frame clones, not every one. The sample has approximately 200,000 clones; more than 65% are singletons. Sequencing used PBMCs. These receptors originate from a woman aged 30 to 39 in good health and CMV-seropositive.

This chain uses TRBV29-1 with TRBJ2-7, with a tentative D call TRBD2 (6 bases). The CDR3 runs to 11 residues. Deletions cut 7 bases from V and 3 bases from J, with 10 bases between. Germline V lookup: CDR1 SQVTM, CDR2 ANQGSEA. The CDR3 region has the DNA TGCAGCGCCGTGGACTACTACGAGCAGTACTTC. It codes for CSAVDYYEQYF.

This clone is a singleton in its sample. The chain employs TRBV27 and TRBJ2-5, with D possibly TRBD1 on 6 matching bases. V was clipped by 5 bases and J by 1 base, with 11 bases between them. Germline V gene data show CDR1 as MNHEY and CDR2 as SMNVEV (reference sequence). The CDR3 runs 14 residues. In DNA form, the CDR3 reads TGTGCCAGCAGTCCGGGACAAATCCAAGAGACCCAGTACTTC. This gives the protein CASSPGQIQETQYF.

The chain uses TRBV5-1 and TRBJ2-3; a possible D gene is TRBD1 (6 bases). With 0 bases removed from V and 1 base from J, the gap between germline ends came to 12 bases. The CDR3 is made up of 16 amino acids. Germline V gene lookup returns CDR1 SGHRS and CDR2 YFSETQ. CDR3 sequence: CASSLDRAVGTDTQYF. CDR3 nucleotide sequence: TGCGCCAGCAGCTTGGACAGGGCGGTGGGCACAGATACGCAGTATTTT.